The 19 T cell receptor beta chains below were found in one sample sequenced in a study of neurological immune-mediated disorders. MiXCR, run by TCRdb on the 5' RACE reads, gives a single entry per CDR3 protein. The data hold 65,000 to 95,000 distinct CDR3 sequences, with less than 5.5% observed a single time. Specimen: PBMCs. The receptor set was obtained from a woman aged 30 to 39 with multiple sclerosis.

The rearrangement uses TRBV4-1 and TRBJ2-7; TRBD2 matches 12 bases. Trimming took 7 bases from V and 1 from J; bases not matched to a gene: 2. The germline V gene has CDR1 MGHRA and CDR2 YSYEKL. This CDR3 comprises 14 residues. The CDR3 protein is CASKGLAGSYEQYF. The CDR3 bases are TGCGCCAGCAAAGGACTAGCGGGATCCTACGAGCAGTACTTC.

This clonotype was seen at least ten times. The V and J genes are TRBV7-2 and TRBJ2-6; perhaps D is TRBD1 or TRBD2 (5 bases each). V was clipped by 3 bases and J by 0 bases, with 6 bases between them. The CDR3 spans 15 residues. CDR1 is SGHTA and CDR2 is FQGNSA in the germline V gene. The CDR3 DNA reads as TGTGCCAGCAGCTTTGGGGGCTCTGGGGCCAACGTCCTGACTTTC. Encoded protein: CASSFGGSGANVLTF.

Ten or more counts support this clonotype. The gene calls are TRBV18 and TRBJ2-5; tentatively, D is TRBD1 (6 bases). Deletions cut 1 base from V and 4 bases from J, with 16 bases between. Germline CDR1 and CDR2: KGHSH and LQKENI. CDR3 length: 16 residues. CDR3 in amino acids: CASSPRARGFGETQYF. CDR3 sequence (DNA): TGTGCCAGCTCACCACGCGCCAGGGGATTTGGAGAGACCCAGTACTTC.

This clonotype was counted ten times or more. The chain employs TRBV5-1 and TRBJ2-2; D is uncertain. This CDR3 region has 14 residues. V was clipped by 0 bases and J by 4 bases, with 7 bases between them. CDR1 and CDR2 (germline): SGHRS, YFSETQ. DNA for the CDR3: TGCGCCAGCAGCTTGGTCGTAGGCACCGGGGAGCTGTTTTTT. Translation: CASSLVVGTGELFF. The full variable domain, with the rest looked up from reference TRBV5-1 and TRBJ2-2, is KAGVTQTPRYLIKTRGQQVTLSCSPISGHRSVSWYQQTPGQGLQFLFEYFSETQRNKGNFPGRFSGRQFSNSRSEMNVSTLELGDSALYLCASSLVVGTGELFFGEGSRLTVL.

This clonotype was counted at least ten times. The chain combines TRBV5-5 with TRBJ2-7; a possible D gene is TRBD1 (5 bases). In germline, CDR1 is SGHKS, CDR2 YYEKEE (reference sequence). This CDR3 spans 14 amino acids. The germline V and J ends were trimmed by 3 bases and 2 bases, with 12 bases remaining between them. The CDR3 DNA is TGTGCCAGCAGCTCTCGACAGAGGACCTACGAGCAGTACGTC. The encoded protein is CASSSRQRTYEQYV.

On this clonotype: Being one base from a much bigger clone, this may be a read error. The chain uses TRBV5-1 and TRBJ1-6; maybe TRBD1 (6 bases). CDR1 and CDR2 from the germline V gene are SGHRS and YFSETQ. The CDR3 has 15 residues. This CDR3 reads CTSSTQGPYNSPLHF. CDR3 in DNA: TGCACCAGCAGCACACAGGGACCATATAATTCACCCCTCCACTTT.

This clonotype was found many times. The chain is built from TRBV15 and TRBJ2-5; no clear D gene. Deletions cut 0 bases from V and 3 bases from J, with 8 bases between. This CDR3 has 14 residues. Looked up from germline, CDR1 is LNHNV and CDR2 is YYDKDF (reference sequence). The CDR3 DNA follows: TGTGCCACCAGCAGAGATCCGGCAGAAGAGACCCAGTACTTC. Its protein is CATSRDPAEETQYF.

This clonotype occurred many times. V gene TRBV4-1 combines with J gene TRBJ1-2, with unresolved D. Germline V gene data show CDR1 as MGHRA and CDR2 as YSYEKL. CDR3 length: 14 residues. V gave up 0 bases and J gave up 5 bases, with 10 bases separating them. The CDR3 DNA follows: TGCGCCAGCAGCCAAGATAGAACGACTTATGGCTACACCTTC. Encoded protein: CASSQDRTTYGYTF.

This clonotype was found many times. Here the CDR3 DNA reads TGCAGTGCTACTAGCGGGGTTCCTGGGCAGTTCTTC. Translation gives CSATSGVPGQFF. This chain joins TRBV20-1 and TRBJ2-1; 9 bases fit TRBD2. J was trimmed by 12 bases and V by 4 bases; bases with no gene match: 7. In germline, CDR1 is DFQATT, CDR2 SNEGSKA (reference sequence). The CDR3 has 12 amino acids.

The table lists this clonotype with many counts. The CDR3: CASNAQYQPQHF. The CDR3 bases are TGTGCCAGCAACGCTCAGTATCAGCCCCAGCATTTT. V usage is TRBV12-3 or TRBV12-4 and J usage is TRBJ1-5; D not resolved. The ends were cut back, 7 bases at V and 5 bases at J, with 9 bases in the middle. The length of the CDR3 is 12 residues.

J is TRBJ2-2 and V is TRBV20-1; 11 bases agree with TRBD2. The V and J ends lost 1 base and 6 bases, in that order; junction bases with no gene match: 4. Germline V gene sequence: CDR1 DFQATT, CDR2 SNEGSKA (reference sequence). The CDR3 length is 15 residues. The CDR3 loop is CSARVSGRAAGELFF. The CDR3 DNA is TGCAGTGCTAGAGTTAGCGGGAGGGCGGCCGGGGAGCTGTTTTTT.

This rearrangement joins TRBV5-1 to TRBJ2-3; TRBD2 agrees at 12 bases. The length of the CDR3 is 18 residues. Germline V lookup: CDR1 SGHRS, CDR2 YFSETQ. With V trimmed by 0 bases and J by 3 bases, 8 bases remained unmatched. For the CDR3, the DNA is TGCGCCAGCAGCTTGGGACTAGCGGGAGTCGCCGTGACAGATACGCAGTATTTT. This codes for CASSLGLAGVAVTDTQYF. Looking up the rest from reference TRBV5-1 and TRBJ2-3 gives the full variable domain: KAGVTQTPRYLIKTRGQQVTLSCSPISGHRSVSWYQQTPGQGLQFLFEYFSETQRNKGNFPGRFSGRQFSNSRSEMNVSTLELGDSALYLCASSLGLAGVAVTDTQYFGPGTRLTVL.

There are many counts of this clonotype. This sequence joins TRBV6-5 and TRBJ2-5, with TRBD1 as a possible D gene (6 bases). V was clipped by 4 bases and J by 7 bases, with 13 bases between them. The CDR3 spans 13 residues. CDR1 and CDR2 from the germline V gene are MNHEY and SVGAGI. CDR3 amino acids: CASSSTQGLTQYF. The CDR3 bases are TGTGCCAGCAGTTCTACACAGGGATTGACCCAGTACTTC.

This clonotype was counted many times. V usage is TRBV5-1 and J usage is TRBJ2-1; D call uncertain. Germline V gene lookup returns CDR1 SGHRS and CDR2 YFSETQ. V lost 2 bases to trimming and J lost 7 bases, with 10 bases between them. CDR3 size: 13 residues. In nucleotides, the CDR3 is TGCGCCAGCAGCTTAGGTCAGTTGAATGAGCAGTTCTTC. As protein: CASSLGQLNEQFF.

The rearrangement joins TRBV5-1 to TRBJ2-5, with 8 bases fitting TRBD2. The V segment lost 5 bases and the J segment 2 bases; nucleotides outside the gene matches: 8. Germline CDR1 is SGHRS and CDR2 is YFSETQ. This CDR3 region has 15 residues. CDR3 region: CASRPQAGGQETQYF. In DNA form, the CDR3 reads TGCGCCAGCAGGCCCCAGGCGGGGGGACAAGAGACCCAGTACTTC.

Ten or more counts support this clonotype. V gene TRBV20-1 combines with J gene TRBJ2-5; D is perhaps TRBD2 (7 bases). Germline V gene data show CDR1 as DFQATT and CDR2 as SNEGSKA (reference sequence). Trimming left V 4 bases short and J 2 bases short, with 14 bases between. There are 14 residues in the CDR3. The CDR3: CSANWGGGQETQYF. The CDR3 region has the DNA TGCAGTGCTAATTGGGGGGGCGGTCAAGAGACCCAGTACTTC.

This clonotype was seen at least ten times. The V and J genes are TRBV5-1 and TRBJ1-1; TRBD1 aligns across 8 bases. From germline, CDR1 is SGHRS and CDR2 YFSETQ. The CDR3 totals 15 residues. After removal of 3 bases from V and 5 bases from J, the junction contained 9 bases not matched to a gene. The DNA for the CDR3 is TGCGCCAGCAGCTCGACAGGGGAGGTGGGTACTGAAGCTTTCTTT. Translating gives CASSSTGEVGTEAFF.

CDR3 bases: TGTGCCAGCAGCTCCATTTACAGCGGTTCACCCCTCCACTTT. Translation: CASSSIYSGSPLHF. The chain uses TRBV5-5 and TRBJ1-6, with D hard to call. Per the germline V gene, CDR1 is SGHKS and CDR2 is YYEKEE (reference sequence). There are 14 residues in the CDR3. V was shortened by 3 bases and J by 9 bases, with 13 bases between the two germline ends.

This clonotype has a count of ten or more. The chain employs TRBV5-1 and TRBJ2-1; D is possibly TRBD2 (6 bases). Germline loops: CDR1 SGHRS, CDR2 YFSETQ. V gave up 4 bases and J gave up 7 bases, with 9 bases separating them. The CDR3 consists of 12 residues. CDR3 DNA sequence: TGCGCCAGCAGCACGGGGAGGAATGAGCAGTTCTTC. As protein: CASSTGRNEQFF.